This T cell receptor beta chain stems from a study of identical twins. Trimming pared 0 bases from V and 2 bases from J, leaving 12 bases between. CDR1 is SGHRS, CDR2 YFSETQ, per germline. The CDR3 sequence is 15 residues long. TCRdb re-derived calls from the 5' RACE reads in MiXCR, one entry per CDR3 protein. Among approximately 250,000 distinct CDR3 sequences listed, roughly 7.1% were seen once. The same data also contributed to another study, on T cells expressing NK-cell markers. Per that study: The authors sequenced eight donors, of whom seven were HCMV-seropositive and one was seronegative. The contribution of dominant NKG2C+ clonotypes to CD8+ T cells in more than five donors was 1.0-7.0%. For a few donors, these clonotypes were likewise the leading ones in the CD3+CD56-NKG2C+ fraction. Specificity for HCMV among expanded NKG2C+ T cell clones was not established.

J is TRBJ2-7 and V is TRBV5-1; D remains ambiguous. The source material was CD8+ T cells sorted from blood. The source is a woman in her late teens or twenties in good health. The CDR3 sequence: CASSLDPDKAYEQYF. The CDR3 nucleotides read TGCGCCAGCAGCTTGGACCCCGACAAAGCCTACGAGCAGTACTTC.